This passage covers 12 T cell receptor beta chains from one sample sequenced in a study of cytomegalovirus exposure and HLA in healthy donors (dated by TCRdb to the late 2010s). The method was the immunoSEQ multiplex PCR assay. The multiplex PCR relied on a mix of 60 forward primers for TCR Vbeta segments and 13 reverse primers for TCR Jbeta segments. In its TCRdb copy, this immuneACCESS table keeps in-frame sequences only and misses some clones. Where compared with another copy, unresolved V genes explain less than half of these, and the others have no known cause. This sample comprises roughly 180,000 clones, roughly 80% of them detected only once. The ten largest clones take up approximately 2.9% of the sample. The sequenced sample consisted of PBMCs. The receptor set was obtained from a female donor in good health and CMV-seronegative.

This clone was seen more than once but under ten times. The chain carries TRBV7-8 and TRBJ2-5, with a tentative D call TRBD1 (9 bases). The CDR3 extends over 17 amino acids. Germline V gene sequence: CDR1 SGHVS, CDR2 FQNEAQ. V was clipped by 4 bases and J by 2 bases, with 20 bases between them. CDR3 sequence reads: CASSSLQGAGGQETQYF. The CDR3 nucleotides are TGTGCCAGCAGCTCTTTACAGGGGGCGGGGGGTCAAGAGACCCAGTACTTC.

This clone was recorded only once. The chain employs TRBV7-8 and TRBJ1-5, with D maybe TRBD1 (6 bases). Germline V lookup: CDR1 SGHVS, CDR2 FQNEAQ. CDR3 length: 16 amino acids. With 1 base removed from V and 2 bases from J, the gap between germline ends came to 12 bases. The CDR3 DNA reads TGTGCCAGCAGCTTAGAGGCAGGGGTGGGCAATCAGCCCCAGCATTTT. Amino acid sequence: CASSLEAGVGNQPQHF.

This clone came up once. This chain links TRBV6-1 with TRBJ2-1; 9 nucleotides agree with TRBD2. The germline gives CDR1 MNHNS, CDR2 SASEGT. Trimming took 4 bases from V and 4 from J; bases not matched to a gene: 5. This CDR3 region has 15 residues. CDR3 sequence (DNA): TGTGCCAGCAGTGCCCCAGCGGGAGGATACAATGAGCAGTTCTTC. Translating it yields CASSAPAGGYNEQFF.

V usage is TRBV7-9 and J usage is TRBJ2-7, with 10 bases aligning to TRBD2. CDR3 length equals 18 residues. CDR1 and CDR2 (germline): SEHNR, FQNEAQ (reference sequence). V trimming: 1 base; J trimming: 0 bases; junction bases outside the gene matches: 9. The chain's CDR3 is CASSLGQLAGVPSYEQYF. The DNA of the CDR3 is TGTGCCAGCAGCTTAGGGCAGCTAGCGGGAGTTCCCTCCTACGAGCAGTACTTC.

This clone was detected a few times. The V call is TRBV5-1, the J call TRBJ1-1; D is uncertain. The germline CDR1 and CDR2 sequences are SGHRS and YFSETQ. CDR3 length equals 11 residues. Trimming removed 5 bases from V and 5 bases from J, with 7 bases in between. The CDR3 region is CASRESTEAFF. In DNA form, the CDR3 reads TGCGCCAGCAGGGAGAGTACTGAAGCTTTCTTT.

The chain has TRBV10-3 and TRBJ2-7; weak D call: TRBD1 (5 bases). V lost 6 bases and J lost 3, with 12 bases in between. Germline V CDR1 and CDR2: ENHRY, SYGVKD. The CDR3 contains 13 residues. CDR3 sequence reads: CAIRHDSIYEQYF. CDR3 in DNA: TGTGCCATCAGACATGACAGTATCTACGAGCAGTACTTC.

The rearrangement uses TRBV19 and TRBJ2-2, with TRBD1 matching over 10 bases. Trimming at V came to 4 bases and at J to 5 bases, leaving 10 bases not matched to a gene. The CDR3 loop spans 17 amino acids. The germline CDR1 and CDR2 sequences are LNHDA and SQIVND (reference sequence). The CDR3: CASSTGQGNRRTGELFF. As DNA, the CDR3 is TGTGCCAGTAGTACGGGACAGGGGAATCGGAGGACCGGGGAGCTGTTTTTT.

The chain employs TRBV7-2 and TRBJ2-5; 9 nucleotides match TRBD1. J lost 2 bases, V lost 1 base, and 14 bases had no gene match. The germline V gene encodes CDR1 SGHTA and CDR2 FQGNSA. This CDR3 has 19 residues. The CDR3 DNA reads as TGTGCCAGCAGCTTAGGACCGCGGGGGACAGGGTGGAAACAAGAGACCCAGTACTTC. Encoded protein: CASSLGPRGTGWKQETQYF.

The chain has TRBV5-1 and TRBJ2-5; a possible D gene is TRBD1 (5 bases). In germline, CDR1 is SGHRS, CDR2 YFSETQ. This CDR3 spans 14 amino acids. V was pared by 5 bases and J by 1 base, with 12 bases between. Written as DNA, the CDR3 is TGCGCCAGCAGATATAGACAGAGCCAAGAGACCCAGTACTTC. It translates to CASRYRQSQETQYF. Drawing the rest from reference TRBV5-1 and TRBJ2-5, the complete variable domain is KAGVTQTPRYLIKTRGQQVTLSCSPISGHRSVSWYQQTPGQGLQFLFEYFSETQRNKGNFPGRFSGRQFSNSRSEMNVSTLELGDSALYLCASRYRQSQETQYFGPGTRLLVL.

The chain employs TRBV30 and TRBJ1-1, with no clear D. The CDR3 covers 11 residues. CDR1 and CDR2 from the germline V gene are GTSNPN and SVGIG (reference sequence). The V end was cut by 5 bases, the J end by 1 base, with 5 bases between. In DNA form, the CDR3 reads TGTGCCTGGTCCAAGAACACTGAAGCTTTCTTT. It codes for CAWSKNTEAFF.

The J gene is TRBJ2-5, the V gene TRBV5-1, with 7 nucleotides matching TRBD1. The end of the DNA aligns better with TRBJ2-7, so the J call may be wrong. Germline V lookup: CDR1 SGHRS, CDR2 YFSETQ. This CDR3 spans 13 amino acids. Written as DNA, the CDR3 is TGCGCCAGCAGCGTGGGACAGACCTACGAGCAGTACTTC. Its translation is CASSVGQTYEQYF.

V usage is TRBV11-2 and J usage is TRBJ2-1; 8 positions match TRBD2. The CDR3 has 15 residues. The V segment lost 5 bases and the J segment 7 bases; nucleotides outside the gene matches: 10. In germline, CDR1 is SGHAT, CDR2 FQNNGV. CDR3 loop: CASSPGGLVGNEQFF. CDR3 DNA sequence: TGTGCCAGCAGCCCTGGGGGACTAGTCGGGAATGAGCAGTTCTTC.